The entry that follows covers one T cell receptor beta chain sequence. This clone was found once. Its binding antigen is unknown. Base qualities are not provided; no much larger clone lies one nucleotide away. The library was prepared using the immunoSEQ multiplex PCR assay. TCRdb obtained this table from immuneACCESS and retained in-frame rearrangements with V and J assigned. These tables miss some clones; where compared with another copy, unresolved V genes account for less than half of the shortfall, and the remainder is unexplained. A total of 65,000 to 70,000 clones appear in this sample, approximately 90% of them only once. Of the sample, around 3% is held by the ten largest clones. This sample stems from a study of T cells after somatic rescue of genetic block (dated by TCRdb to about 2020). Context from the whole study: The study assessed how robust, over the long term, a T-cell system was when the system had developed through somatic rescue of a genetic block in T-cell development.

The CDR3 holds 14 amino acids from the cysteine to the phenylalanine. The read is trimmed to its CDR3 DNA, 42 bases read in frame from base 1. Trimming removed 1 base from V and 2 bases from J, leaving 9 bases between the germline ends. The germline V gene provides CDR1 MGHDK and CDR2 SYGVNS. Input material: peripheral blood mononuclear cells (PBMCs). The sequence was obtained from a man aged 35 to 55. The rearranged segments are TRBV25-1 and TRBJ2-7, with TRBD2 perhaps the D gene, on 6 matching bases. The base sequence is TGTGCCAGCAGTGAATGGGGAGGAACCTACGAGCAGTACTTC. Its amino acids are CASSEWGGTYEQYF.